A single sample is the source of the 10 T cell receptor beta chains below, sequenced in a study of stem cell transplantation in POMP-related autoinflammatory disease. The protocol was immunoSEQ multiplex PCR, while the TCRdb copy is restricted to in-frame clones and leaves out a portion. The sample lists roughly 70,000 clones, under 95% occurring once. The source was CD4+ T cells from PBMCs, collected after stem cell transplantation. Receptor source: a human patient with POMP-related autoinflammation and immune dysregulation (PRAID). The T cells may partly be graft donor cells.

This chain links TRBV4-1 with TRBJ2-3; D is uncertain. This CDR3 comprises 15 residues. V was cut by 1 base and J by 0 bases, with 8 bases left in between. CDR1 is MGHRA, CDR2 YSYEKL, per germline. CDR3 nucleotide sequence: TGCGCCAGCAGCCAAGTAATTACTAGCACAGATACGCAGTATTTT. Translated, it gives CASSQVITSTDTQYF.

This CDR3 reads CASSKGTGGAGYGYTF. CDR3 DNA: TGTGCCAGCAGTAAGGGGACAGGGGGCGCAGGCTATGGCTACACCTTC. V gene TRBV28 combines with J gene TRBJ1-2; 12 bases are shared with TRBD1. The CDR3 has 16 residues. From germline, CDR1 is MDHEN and CDR2 SYDVKM. The trim removed 5 bases at V and 4 bases at J, leaving 8 bases unmatched.

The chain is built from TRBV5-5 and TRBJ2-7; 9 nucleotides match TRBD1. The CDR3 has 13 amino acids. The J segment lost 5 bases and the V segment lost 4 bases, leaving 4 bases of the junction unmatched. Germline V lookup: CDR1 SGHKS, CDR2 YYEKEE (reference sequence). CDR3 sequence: CASSQDRGNEQYF. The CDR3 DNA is TGTGCCAGCAGCCAGGACAGGGGCAACGAGCAGTACTTC.

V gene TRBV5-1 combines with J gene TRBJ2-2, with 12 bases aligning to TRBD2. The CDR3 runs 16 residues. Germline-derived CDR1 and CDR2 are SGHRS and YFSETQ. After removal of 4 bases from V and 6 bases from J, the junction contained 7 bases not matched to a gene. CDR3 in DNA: TGCGCCAGCAGCCCTCTAGCGGGAGGGCGGGCCGGGGAGCTGTTTTTT. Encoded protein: CASSPLAGGRAGELFF. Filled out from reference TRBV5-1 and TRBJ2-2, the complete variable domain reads KAGVTQTPRYLIKTRGQQVTLSCSPISGHRSVSWYQQTPGQGLQFLFEYFSETQRNKGNFPGRFSGRQFSNSRSEMNVSTLELGDSALYLCASSPLAGGRAGELFFGEGSRLTVL.

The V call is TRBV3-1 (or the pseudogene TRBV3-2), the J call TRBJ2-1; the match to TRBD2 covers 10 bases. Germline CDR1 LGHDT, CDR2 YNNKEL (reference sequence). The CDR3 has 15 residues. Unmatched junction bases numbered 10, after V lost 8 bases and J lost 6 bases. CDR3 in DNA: TGTGCCAGCCAGAGGGGGAGCGGGAGGGCCAATGAGCAGTTCTTC. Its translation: CASQRGSGRANEQFF.

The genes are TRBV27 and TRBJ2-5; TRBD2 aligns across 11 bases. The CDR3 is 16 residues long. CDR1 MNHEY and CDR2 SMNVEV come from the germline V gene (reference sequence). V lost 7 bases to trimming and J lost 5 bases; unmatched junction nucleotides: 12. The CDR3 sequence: CASKFRLAGSGETQYF. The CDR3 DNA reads TGTGCCAGCAAGTTCCGACTAGCGGGGAGTGGGGAGACCCAGTACTTC.

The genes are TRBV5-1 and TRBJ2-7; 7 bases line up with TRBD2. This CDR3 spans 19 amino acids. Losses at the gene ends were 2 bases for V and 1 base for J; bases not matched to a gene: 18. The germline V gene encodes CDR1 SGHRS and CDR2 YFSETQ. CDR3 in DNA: TGCGCCAGCAGCTTTAAAGCGTTGCGGGAGAGAATTGGGTCCTACGAGCAGTACTTC. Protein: CASSFKALRERIGSYEQYF.

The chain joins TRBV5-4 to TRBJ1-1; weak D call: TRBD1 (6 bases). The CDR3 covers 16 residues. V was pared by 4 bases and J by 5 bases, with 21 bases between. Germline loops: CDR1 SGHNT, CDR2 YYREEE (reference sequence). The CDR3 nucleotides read TGTGCCAGCAGCACGGTCGGGGGGCAGGACGAAACTGAAGCTTTCTTT. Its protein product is CASSTVGGQDETEAFF. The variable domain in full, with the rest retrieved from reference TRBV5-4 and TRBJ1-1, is ETGVTQSPTHLIKTRGQQVTLRCSSQSGHNTVSWYQQALGQGPQFIFQYYREEENGRGNFPPRFSGLQFPNYSSELNVNALELDDSALYLCASSTVGGQDETEAFFGQGTRLTVV.

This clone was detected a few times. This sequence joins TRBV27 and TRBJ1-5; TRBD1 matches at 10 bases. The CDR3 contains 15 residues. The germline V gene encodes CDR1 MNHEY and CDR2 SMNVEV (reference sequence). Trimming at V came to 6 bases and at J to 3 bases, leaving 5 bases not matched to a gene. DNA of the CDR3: TGTGCCAGCAGACGGACAGGGGGGGACAATCAGCCCCAGCATTTT. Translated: CASRRTGGDNQPQHF.

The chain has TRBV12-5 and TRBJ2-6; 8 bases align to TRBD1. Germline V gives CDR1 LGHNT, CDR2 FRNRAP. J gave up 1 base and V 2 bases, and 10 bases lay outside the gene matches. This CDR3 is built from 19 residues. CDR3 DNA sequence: TGTGCTAGTGGTTTGCTCATCGGACAGGGAAGGTCTGGGGCCAACGTCCTGACTTTC. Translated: CASGLLIGQGRSGANVLTF.